Included here is one T cell receptor (beta chain) sequence, with context. As yet, its antigen is unknown. The source of the sample is a study of T-cell reconstitution after alpha-beta-depleted transplantation in children. Study conclusions and caveats: T cells produced anew were the main source of T-cell counts and diversity one year after transplant. Two months or so post-transplant, alpha-beta T cells reportedly derived from several hundred expanded graft clones. Some patients' high day-60 TCRbeta diversity was traced to surviving recipient T cells and thymic progenitors.

The CDR3 covers 16 residues. V lost 3 bases and J lost 5, with 16 bases in between. Germline CDR1 is SEHNR and CDR2 is FQNEAQ (reference sequence). Unique molecular identifiers featured in how the TCRbeta library was prepared. Each CDR3 protein gets one entry after TCRdb re-called the PCR reads with MiXCR. This repertoire shows some 300,000 distinct CDR3 sequences, 6.5% to 9% found once; its top ten account for approximately 9%. The sample consisted of peripheral blood, taken 360 days after TCRalphabeta/CD19-depleted stem cell transplant. J is TRBJ1-4 and V is TRBV7-9, with D possibly matching TRBD1 (5 bases). The TCR sequence derives from a female patient under 10 years old who had a stem cell transplant for Fanconi anemia, so the T cells may come from the graft donor. For the CDR3, the DNA is TGTGCCAGCAGCTTCTTGGGAGAGGGGTTGAATGAAAAACTGTTTTTT. Residues: CASSFLGEGLNEKLFF.